This T cell receptor (beta chain) is drawn from a study of regulatory T cells in long-lasting Graves disease listed by TCRdb under 2021. About the study as a whole: Antithyroid drugs had been taken for less than 3 months by newly diagnosed Graves' disease patients. A total of roughly 33 samples underwent TCR sequencing: roughly 13 from persistent and about 20 from newly diagnosed Graves' disease patients. This study used TCR sequencing and RNA sequencing of peripheral blood to compare persistent Graves' disease patients against newly diagnosed Graves' disease patients. The study was registered as a clinical trial and conducted in China. Here is what the overall study found, with its caveats: Because the primary lesion, thyroid tissue, could not be accessed, the study looked at peripheral blood alone. Sequencing and analysis were limited to the TCR beta chain. A larger number of public clonotypes was shared among persistent patients (2,741) than among newly diagnosed patients (about 990). Persistent Graves' disease patients showed lower TCR Shannon entropy and fewer highly expanded clones than newly diagnosed patients, suggesting clonal expansion. Persistent disease showed preferential use of TRBV28, TRBJ1-2 and TRBJ2-5, whereas newly diagnosed disease favored TRBV20-1 and TRBJ2-1. The small sample size was acknowledged by the authors as a limitation that may reduce accuracy.

The library was prepared using multiplex PCR. Instrument on record: Illumina HiSeq 4000. TCR beta libraries were built with iRepertoire HTBI primers and Arm-PCR amplification of CDR3 regions. Gel purification was performed on PCR products prior to sequencing. In the paper's pipeline: A total of roughly 67 TRBV and approximately 13 TRBJ segments were identified across samples and were used for gene usage analysis of CDR3 amino acid clonotypes. COPE and FqMerger were used to merge the filtered high-quality paired reads into contigs. BLAST was used to align contigs to the IMGT TRBV, TRBD and TRBJ reference genes, and CDR3 was defined following IMGT. Highly expanded clones were defined as clonotypes with a frequency above 0.1%. Repertoire diversity was measured by Shannon entropy, and V-J evenness by the Gini coefficient. Clonotypes shared by more than one individual were considered public. TCRdb passed the public sequencing reads through fastp at Q25 and MiXCR, retaining productive beta sequences. Rows are combined by CDR3 protein, so each entry shows the most common genes and DNA. The V and J calls here are based on TCRdb, not the publication. A total of around 480,000 distinct CDR3 sequences appear in this sample, roughly a sixth of them only once. About 25% of the sample lies in the top ten.

The time point tag for this specimen amounts to: newly diagnosed GD, antithyroid drugs for less than 3 months. For both TCR sequencing and RNA sequencing, RNA was extracted from PBMCs using TRIzol. Graves' disease was diagnosed according to American Thyroid Association guidelines. Patients for the study were recruited at an endocrinology department in Xi'an, China. From each patient, nine milliliters of peripheral blood was collected into an EDTA anticoagulant tube. Ficoll Paque Plus density gradient separation was used to isolate PBMCs, and no additional T cell sorting was done. An Agilent 2100 Bioanalyzer and agarose gel were used to assess RNA quality, and a NanoDrop 2000 was used to measure RNA concentration. A word on this clonotype: The antigen it binds to is not known. It has no much larger one-base neighbor in the sample; base qualities were not kept.

The CDR3 runs 14 amino acids, cysteine and phenylalanine included. Solely the CDR3 DNA is kept, with 42 bases framed from the first base. The germline V gene encodes CDR1 SGDLS and CDR2 YYNGEE. The junction carries 7 bases between V and J, which are trimmed by 0 bases and 0 bases respectively. This same sample was also part of a study on T cells in Graves' hyperthyroidism and ophthalmopathy. Looking at the second paper: A patient counted as having stable Graves' hyperthyroidism if no progression to ophthalmopathy occurred over 18 months of follow-up. The hyperthyroidism patients were between 18 and 65 years old and newly diagnosed, with a disease duration of less than 2 months. Any patient with an uncontrolled infection, another autoimmune disease, pregnancy or lactation was excluded. Diagnoses were established on the basis of clinical symptoms, serum thyroxine and TRAb, thyroid ultrasound, and orbital computed tomography. The TCR CDR3 was subjected to a first round of RT-PCR using the HTBI primer set and the Qiagen OneStep RT-PCR kit. Most expanded thyroid clonotypes (frequency above 0.001) were also detected in blood, suggesting blood repertoires may reflect thyroid immune responses. A 13 V-J signature model separated ophthalmopathy from stable hyperthyroidism, with approximately 87% sensitivity and about 81% specificity in cross-validation and 80%/75% in testing. In validation, the model predicted progression to ophthalmopathy a median of around 6.5 months before onset, with approximately 71% sensitivity and around 76% specificity. TCR V-J signatures able to tell the groups apart were searched for in a discovery cohort of more than 90 patients, of whom more than 40 had Graves' ophthalmopathy and around 58 had stable Graves' hyperthyroidism. An independent validation cohort of fewer than 20 hyperthyroidism patients and about 15 patients who later progressed to ophthalmopathy tested prospective prediction of ophthalmopathy. The 95 to 100 discovery patients were divided at random into training and test sets in a 7:3 ratio. Thyroid tissue and blood T-cell repertoires from about six Graves' hyperthyroidism patients were also compared in the study. After blood sampling, hyperthyroidism patients were treated with methimazole at a starting dose of 30 mg daily, and ophthalmopathy patients were treated with high-dose intravenous methylprednisolone. The libraries were constructed in a second round of multiplex PCR and then size-selected and purified. Sequencing of the libraries was done on an Illumina HiSeq2000 using paired-end 100 bp reads. SOAPnuke was used to process the raw data, throwing out any read that contained adapters or uncalled bases, had a mean Phred below 15, or lacked an exact constant-primer or identifier match. COPE v1.2.5 was used to merge the high-quality paired reads, and each unique nucleotide sequence was defined as a clonotype. MiTCR v1.1 was used to align clonotypes to the IMGT TRBV, TRBD and TRBJ reference segments. The analysis included only V-J combinations with a frequency above 0.0001, which together covered 99.2% of the repertoires. A TCS score was defined as the ratio between F50 (clonal expansion) and ExV (chaos), using BLOSUM62-based TCRdist between CDR3 peptides within each V-J. Welch's t-statistics and random forest reduced fewer than 550 V-J features to roughly 13, which were used in a naive Bayes classifier (R e1071). No statistical method was used to set the sample size in advance, and investigators knew the group allocation. The paper reports TCR Vbeta CDR3 sequencing of over 130 peripheral blood samples: some 41 ophthalmopathy, fewer than 85 hyperthyroidism and around 17 progressor patients.

The TCR comes from a woman aged 40 to 65 with Graves disease. Donor details come from another sample of the same person, matched by shared clones. The rearrangement joined TRBV9 to TRBJ2-7; the D gene cannot be resolved reliably. The starting material was peripheral blood mononuclear cells (PBMCs), obtained at new diagnosis, from a patient treated with antithyroid drugs. The CDR3 protein is CASSVDHSSYEQYF. In nucleotide form, the sequence is TGTGCCAGCAGCGTAGACCATAGCTCCTACGAGCAGTACTTC.